Sequencing of this TCR beta chain was carried out in a study of cytomegalovirus exposure and HLA in healthy donors. Regarding the study as a whole: While the bulk of TCR sequences proved rare, some public TCRs turned up in many donors. Among the most significant clusters, several appeared linked to common viral pathogens in a later analysis.

PCR involved 60 Vbeta and 13 Jbeta primers. Some clones are missing from TCRdb's copy, which holds only in-frame ones; the method was immunoSEQ multiplex PCR. The repertoire holds about 98,000 clones, with around 72% as singletons. This CDR3 spans 16 amino acids. The germline V gene encodes CDR1 SGHNT and CDR2 YYREEE (reference sequence). V was clipped by 4 bases and J by 5 bases, with 20 bases between them. Notes on this clone: The target antigen is unknown.

The receptor was derived from a young man in good health and CMV-seropositive. This chain connects TRBV5-4 to TRBJ2-3; tentative D call: TRBD2 (6 bases). Sequencing input: PBMCs. In DNA, the CDR3 is TGTGCCAGCAGCGCGGAGGGACTTCGAGTGGGAGATACGCAGTATTTT. Its protein product is CASSAEGLRVGDTQYF. The variable domain in full, completed from reference TRBV5-4 and TRBJ2-3, reads ETGVTQSPTHLIKTRGQQVTLRCSSQSGHNTVSWYQQALGQGPQFIFQYYREEENGRGNFPPRFSGLQFPNYSSELNVNALELDDSALYLCASSAEGLRVGDTQYFGPGTRLTVL.